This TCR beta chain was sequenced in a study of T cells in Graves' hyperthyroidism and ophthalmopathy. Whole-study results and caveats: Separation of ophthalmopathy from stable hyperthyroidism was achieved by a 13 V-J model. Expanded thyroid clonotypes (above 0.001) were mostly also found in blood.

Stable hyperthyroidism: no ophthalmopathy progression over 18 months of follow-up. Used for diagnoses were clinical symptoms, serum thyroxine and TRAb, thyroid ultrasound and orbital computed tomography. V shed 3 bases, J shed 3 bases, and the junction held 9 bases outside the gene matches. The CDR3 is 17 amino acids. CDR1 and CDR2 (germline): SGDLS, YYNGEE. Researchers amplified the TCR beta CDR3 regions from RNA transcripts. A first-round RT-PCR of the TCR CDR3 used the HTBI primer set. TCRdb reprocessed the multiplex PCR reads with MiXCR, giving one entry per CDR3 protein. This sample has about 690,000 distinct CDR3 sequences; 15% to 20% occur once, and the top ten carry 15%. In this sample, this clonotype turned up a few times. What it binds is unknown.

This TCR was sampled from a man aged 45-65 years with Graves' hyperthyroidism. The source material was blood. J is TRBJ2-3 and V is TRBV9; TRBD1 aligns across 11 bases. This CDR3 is CASSALPGTGGTDTQYF. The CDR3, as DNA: TGTGCCAGCAGCGCGCTCCCCGGGACAGGGGGGACAGATACGCAGTATTTT.